These 8 T cell receptor beta chains share one sample of origin, sequenced in a study of tumor-infiltrating lymphocytes in primary liver carcinoma (dated by TCRdb to the late 2010s). The sequencing machine was an Illumina HiSeq 2500. Using a constant-region primer and ProtoScript II reverse transcriptase, TCRbeta-specific cDNA was reverse-transcribed from about 460 ng total RNA. TCRbeta libraries were built with three nested multiplex PCR rounds, a slightly modified ARM-PCR procedure. Each of the first two PCR rounds ran for approximately 10 cycles and used multiplex TRBV1-TRBV30 forward primers together with a Cbeta reverse primer. TCRdb ran its own pipeline on the public reads, namely fastp trimming at Q25 and MiXCR clone calling, and kept in-frame beta chains. Every distinct CDR3 protein forms one entry, paired with its most common genes and DNA. The sample profile shows 330,000 or so distinct CDR3 sequences; around 60% of them were found once. Of the sample, approximately 5.9% is held by the ten largest clones.

TRIzol reagent was used to extract blood RNA from unsorted whole blood, while the DNeasy Blood & Tissue kit provided the germline DNA. The source material was peripheral blood. The receptor set was obtained from a man aged 35-49 years with primary liver carcinoma and hepatitis B virus infection.

This clonotype was detected ten times or more. The genes are TRBV14 and TRBJ2-7, with 7 bases that match TRBD1. The V gene end was trimmed by 3 bases and the J gene end by 2 bases; junction bases not matched to a gene: 13. This CDR3 has 17 residues. CDR1 is SGHDN, CDR2 FVKESK, per germline. The DNA of the CDR3 is TGTGCCAGCAGCCAGTCCAATCTCCGGACAGGAGCCTACGAGCAGTACTTC. This encodes CASSQSNLRTGAYEQYF.

Concerning this clonotype: A read error likely explains this, since a far larger clone differs by one base. The chain links TRBV12-3 or TRBV12-4 to TRBJ2-1; D call uncertain. CDR3 size: 13 residues. Written as DNA, the CDR3 is TGTGCCAGCAGTTTATCGTCCTACAATGTGCAGTTCTTC. Its translation is CASSLSSYNVQFF.

Details on this clonotype: One junction end disagrees with the germline gene, perhaps due to a read error. The chain employs TRBV11-2 and TRBJ2-7; D possibly matches TRBD1 or TRBD2 (6 bases each). CDR3 size: 12 residues. Germline V CDR1 and CDR2: SGHAT, FQNNGV. The CDR3 loop is CASNLEGHEQYF. The DNA for the CDR3 is TGTGCCAGCAACTTGGAGGGACACGAGCAATACTTC.

This clonotype was seen once. Mismatch with germline at one junction end may stem from a read error. The CDR3 sequence is CSVEFGGATYERYF. The CDR3 DNA sequence: TGCAGCGTTGAATTCGGGGGGGCGACCTACGAGCGGTACTTC. V is TRBV29-1 and J is TRBJ2-7, with TRBD2 identical over 8 bases. Germline V CDR1 and CDR2: SQVTM, ANQGSEA. The CDR3 sequence is 14 residues long.

Concerning this clonotype itself: A single base separates this from a much larger clone, so it may be a read error. The V gene is TRBV7-9, the J gene TRBJ2-2; TRBD1 might be the D (6 bases). The CDR3 is made up of 14 amino acids. Germline-derived CDR1 and CDR2 are SEHNR and FQNEAQ (reference sequence). The CDR3 spells CASNLVQGTGELFF. In nucleotides, the CDR3 is TGTGCCAGCAACTTAGTCCAGGGGACCGGGGAGCTGTTTTTT.

Of note for this clonotype: With a much larger clone just one base away, this may be a read error. As DNA, the CDR3 is TGCGCCAGCAGTCAGTCGCCTGCCTACGAGCAGTACTTC. Residues: CASSQSPAYEQYF. The chain joins TRBV10-1 to TRBJ2-7; no definite D call. The germline V gene has CDR1 WNHNN and CDR2 SYGVQD (reference sequence). The CDR3 runs 13 residues.

To note about this clonotype: At one end, the junction sequence differs from germline, possibly due to a read error. The chain uses TRBV7-9 and TRBJ2-7; D uncertain. CDR3 length: 15 residues. The germline gives CDR1 SEHNR, CDR2 FQNEAQ (reference sequence). CDR3 sequence: CASSLTSQSSYEHYF. The DNA for the CDR3 is TGTGCCAGCAGCCTTACCAGCCAGAGCTCCTACGAGCATTACTTC.

This clonotype was seen only a few times. This rearrangement joins TRBV28 to TRBJ2-1; D might be TRBD2 (5 bases). The CDR3 is made up of 15 amino acids. Germline V CDR1 and CDR2: MDHEN, SYDVKM. V shed 6 bases and J shed 10 bases, with 22 bases lying between them. CDR3 sequence: CASRQLDSRSQEQFF. The CDR3 DNA is TGTGCCAGCAGACAGCTGGACTCTCGAAGCCAAGAGCAGTTCTTC.